These 3 T cell receptor beta chains originate from one sample sequenced in a study of cytomegalovirus exposure and HLA in healthy donors. The PCR made use of 60 Vbeta and 13 Jbeta primers. The repertoire was sequenced with immunoSEQ multiplex PCR; TCRdb's copy has only in-frame clones and lacks some. The table has some 160,000 clones, approximately 80% seen once. Sequencing was carried out using PBMCs. The receptors were gathered from a male donor in good health and CMV-seropositive.

V and J are TRBV28 and TRBJ1-1; TRBD1 aligns across 9 bases. Germline CDR1 is MDHEN and CDR2 is SYDVKM. The V gene end was trimmed by 6 bases and the J gene end by 3 bases; junction bases not matched to a gene: 8. CDR3 length: 15 amino acids. The CDR3 loop reads CASSPTGGTDTEAFF. The CDR3 DNA sequence: TGTGCCAGCAGCCCAACAGGGGGCACTGACACTGAAGCTTTCTTT.

This sequence joins TRBV5-4 and TRBJ2-1; 16 bases fit TRBD2. The CDR3 loop spans 19 amino acids. V lost 4 bases, J lost 1 base, and 8 bases stayed unmatched. Per the germline V gene, CDR1 is SGHNT and CDR2 is YYREEE (reference sequence). The CDR3 reads CASSPPGLAGGLSYNEQFF. CDR3 nucleotides: TGTGCCAGCAGCCCCCCGGGACTAGCGGGAGGGTTGTCCTACAATGAGCAGTTCTTC.

This rearrangement joins TRBV7-8 to TRBJ2-1, with D maybe TRBD2 (6 bases). Germline-derived CDR1 and CDR2 are SGHVS and FQNEAQ. V dropped 5 bases and J dropped 2 bases, with 19 bases sitting between them. This CDR3 has 17 residues. CDR3 coding DNA: TGTGCCAGCAGCCCCCCCAGGAGACTAGTCCCCTACAATGAGCAGTTCTTC. Its protein is CASSPPRRLVPYNEQFF.